These 18 T cell receptor beta chains were all obtained from the same sample, sequenced in a study of blood T cell repertoires in COVID-19. Clones were sequenced by immunoSEQ multiplex PCR, and TCRdb holds only the in-frame ones, with some missing. The sample includes fewer than 400,000 clones, 80% to 90% of them seen just once. Sequenced sample: PBMCs or T cells enriched from blood (not recorded which). These receptors originate from a man under 40 who had recovered from COVID-19.

Only a few counts were recorded for this clone. The chain carries TRBV24-1 and TRBJ2-5; 7 nucleotides line up with TRBD1. The trim removed 10 bases at V and 2 bases at J, leaving 6 bases unmatched. The CDR3 runs 13 residues. Germline-derived CDR1 and CDR2 are KGHDR and SFDVKD. Here the CDR3 DNA reads TGTGCCACGGCTGACAGGGTTCAAGAGACCCAGTACTTC. It codes for CATADRVQETQYF.

This clone showed up just once. V gene TRBV5-1 combines with J gene TRBJ1-3; D remains ambiguous. This CDR3 is built from 15 residues. The germline V gene has CDR1 SGHRS and CDR2 YFSETQ. V shed 0 bases and J shed 2 bases, with 9 bases lying between them. In nucleotides, the CDR3 is TGCGCCAGCAGCTTGGGCGAGCTTACTGGAAACACCATATATTTT. It yields the protein CASSLGELTGNTIYF.

Turning to this clone: Within the sample, other DNA sequences also encode this same CDR3. The chain joins TRBV7-9 to TRBJ1-1; D is possibly TRBD1 (6 bases). The CDR3 length is 13 residues. V lost 5 bases to trimming and J lost 3 bases, with 10 bases between them. Germline lookup yields CDR1 SEHNR and CDR2 FQNEAQ (reference sequence). CDR3 sequence: CASSPQGYTEAFF. The CDR3 DNA reads as TGTGCCAGCAGCCCACAGGGATACACTGAAGCTTTCTTT.

This chain uses TRBV5-1 with TRBJ1-5; TRBD1 agrees at 8 bases. Per the germline V gene, CDR1 is SGHRS and CDR2 is YFSETQ. J was trimmed by 5 bases and V by 4 bases; bases with no gene match: 5. The CDR3 consists of 14 residues. Here the CDR3 reads CASSPGTGYQPQHF. In DNA, the CDR3 is TGCGCCAGCAGCCCCGGGACAGGCTATCAGCCCCAGCATTTT.

The gene calls are TRBV28 and TRBJ1-2; 11 positions agree with TRBD1. J gave up 5 bases and V 6 bases, and 5 bases lay outside the gene matches. Germline V gives CDR1 MDHEN, CDR2 SYDVKM. The length of the CDR3 is 14 residues. CDR3 in amino acids: CASRPGTGGYGYTF. The CDR3 nucleotides are TGTGCCAGCAGGCCCGGGACAGGGGGATATGGCTACACCTTC.

V and J are TRBV28 and TRBJ2-5; D is possibly TRBD2 (5 bases). CDR3 length equals 14 residues. Trimming stripped 4 bases from V and 2 bases from J, with 11 bases between. Germline CDR1 is MDHEN and CDR2 is SYDVKM. Written as DNA, the CDR3 is TGTGCCAGCAGTTCGCGAGGGTATCAAGAGACCCAGTACTTC. As protein: CASSSRGYQETQYF.

This chain uses TRBV2 with TRBJ2-4; TRBD1 might be the D (5 bases). The ends were cut back, 2 bases at V and 0 bases at J, with 14 bases in the middle. The CDR3 consists of 17 residues. CDR1 and CDR2 (germline): SNHLY, FYNNEI. CDR3 sequence: CASSEPRATVAKNIQYF. CDR3 coding DNA: TGTGCCAGCAGTGAACCCCGGGCGACAGTAGCCAAAAACATTCAGTACTTC.

V and J are TRBV19 and TRBJ2-7, with a possible D match to TRBD1 (5 bases). From germline, CDR1 is LNHDA and CDR2 SQIVND (reference sequence). The CDR3 sequence is 15 residues long. The V gene lost 4 bases and the J gene lost 0 bases, with 13 bases spanning the gap. CDR3 bases: TGTGCCAGTAGTAAGCTAGGGGCCCTCTCCTACGAGCAGTACTTC. It is translated as CASSKLGALSYEQYF.

The chain couples TRBV6-5 to TRBJ1-4; 9 bases match TRBD1. The V gene end was trimmed by 5 bases and the J gene end by 4 bases; junction bases not matched to a gene: 5. Germline V gives CDR1 MNHEY, CDR2 SVGAGI. The CDR3 length is 15 residues. CDR3 amino acids: CASSSPGQGNEKLFF. Written as DNA, the CDR3 is TGTGCCAGCAGTAGCCCGGGACAGGGTAATGAAAAACTGTTTTTT.

The chain employs TRBV7-2 and TRBJ2-3; tentative D call: TRBD1 (6 bases). CDR1 is SGHTA, CDR2 FQGNSA, per germline. This CDR3 is built from 14 residues. V lost 5 bases to trimming and J lost 1 base, with 10 bases between them. The DNA of the CDR3 is TGTGCCAGCAGCCCCCGACAGGGCACAGATACGCAGTATTTT. Amino acid sequence: CASSPRQGTDTQYF.

The genes are TRBV5-6 and TRBJ2-2; possible D gene TRBD2, 6 bases. The germline CDR1 and CDR2 sequences are SGHDT and YYEEEE. This CDR3 is 15 amino acids long. The V and J ends lost 1 base and 3 bases respectively, with 10 bases between them. The CDR3 sequence is CASSLKRDYTGELFF. The CDR3 DNA follows: TGTGCCAGCAGCTTGAAGAGGGACTACACCGGGGAGCTGTTTTTT. The whole variable domain, filled in from reference TRBV5-6 and TRBJ2-2, reads DAGVTQSPTHLIKTRGQQVTLRCSPKSGHDTVSWYQQALGQGPQFIFQYYEEEERQRGNFPDRFSGHQFPNYSSELNVNALLLGDSALYLCASSLKRDYTGELFFGEGSRLTVL.

The V and J genes are TRBV18 and TRBJ2-7, with D possibly being TRBD1 (7 bases). The CDR3 runs 15 residues. Between the trimmed V and J ends, which lost 1 base and 0 bases, there was a span of 10 bases. CDR1 and CDR2 (germline): KGHSH, LQKENI. The CDR3 region is CASSPRRDSSYEQYF. CDR3 nucleotide sequence: TGTGCCAGCTCACCACGGAGGGACAGCTCCTACGAGCAGTACTTC.

The rearrangement uses TRBV4-1 and TRBJ1-1; D not resolved. The V gene's germline CDR1 is MGHRA and CDR2 YSYEKL. This CDR3 contains 14 residues. Trimming removed 3 bases at V and 1 base at J, with 9 bases between. For the CDR3, the DNA is TGCGCCAGCAGCCAGGTGGCATCGAACACTGAAGCTTTCTTT. Its protein is CASSQVASNTEAFF.

CDR3 protein: CASSFSGGTLQETQYF. CDR3 DNA: TGCGCCAGCAGCTTCAGCGGGGGGACTCTTCAAGAGACCCAGTACTTC. The chain carries TRBV5-1 and TRBJ2-5; 9 bases are a match to TRBD2. CDR1 is SGHRS and CDR2 is YFSETQ in the germline V gene. The CDR3 totals 16 residues. V lost 2 bases, J lost 2 bases, and 7 bases stayed unmatched.

The CDR3 DNA follows: TGCGCCAGCAGGACACCTTCTGGGGCCAACGTCCTGACTTTC. Protein: CASRTPSGANVLTF. The chain recombines TRBV5-1 with TRBJ2-6; D call uncertain. The germline V gene has CDR1 SGHRS and CDR2 YFSETQ. The CDR3 length is 14 residues. V was shortened by 5 bases and J by 1 base, with 7 bases between the two germline ends.

This clone showed up just a few times. The rearrangement links TRBV2 to TRBJ2-7; 7 bases agree with TRBD1. The trim removed 4 bases at V and 1 base at J, leaving 16 bases unmatched. The length of the CDR3 is 18 residues. Germline V gene lookup returns CDR1 SNHLY and CDR2 FYNNEI. The CDR3 region is CASSGNGVWTGDSYEQYF. The CDR3 DNA follows: TGTGCCAGCAGTGGAAATGGGGTGTGGACAGGTGATTCCTACGAGCAGTACTTC.

V usage is TRBV11-3 and J usage is TRBJ2-1; D unclear. V dropped 1 base and J dropped 5 bases, with 9 bases sitting between them. The germline CDR1 and CDR2 sequences are SGHNT and YENEEA. This CDR3 is 14 amino acids long. The CDR3 sequence: CASSLGSVNNEQFF. CDR3 in DNA: TGTGCCAGCAGCTTAGGTTCGGTCAACAATGAGCAGTTCTTC.

This rearrangement joins TRBV21-1 to TRBJ1-5; the table assigns TRBD1, which was not confirmed against the DNA. TRBV21-1 is a listed pseudogene. The CDR3 has 20 amino acids. CDR3 residues: CASILTTGQGPGDSNQPQHF. The CDR3 nucleotides read TGTGCCAGCATCCTTACTACGGGACAGGGGCCGGGGGATAGCAATCAGCCCCAGCATTTT.